Below are 6 T cell receptor beta chains sequenced from a single sample in a study of blood T cell repertoires in COVID-19 (dated by TCRdb to about 2020). The method was the immunoSEQ multiplex PCR assay. TCRdb obtained this table from immuneACCESS and retained in-frame rearrangements with V and J assigned. These tables miss some clones; where compared with another copy, unresolved V genes account for less than half of the shortfall, and the remainder is unexplained. The sample table lists about 330,000 clones, around 87% of them with a count of one. The top ten clonotypes cover roughly 5% of the sample. Input material: PBMCs or T cells enriched from blood (not recorded which). These receptors originate from a woman aged 30 to 39 who had recovered from COVID-19.

The chain has TRBV27 and TRBJ2-7; TRBD1 matches 9 bases. In germline, CDR1 is MNHEY, CDR2 SMNVEV (reference sequence). This CDR3 has 14 residues. The V and J ends lost 4 bases and 2 bases, in that order; junction bases with no gene match: 3. The DNA of the CDR3 is TGTGCCAGCAGTTACGGGACAGGGCCCTACGAGCAGTACTTC. Protein product: CASSYGTGPYEQYF.

Comment on this clone: A read error may account for a junction end that differs from germline. The CDR3 nucleotides are TGTGCCAGCAGCTTCGGCGGACAGGGCTGGGCCTTC. It codes for CASSFGGQGWAF. This rearrangement joins TRBV7-2 to TRBJ1-2; 8 bases agree with TRBD1. This CDR3 has 12 residues. Germline V gives CDR1 SGHTA, CDR2 FQGNSA.

The sample holds a few counts of this clone. This sequence joins TRBV29-1 and TRBJ1-2; D ambiguous. In germline, CDR1 is SQVTM, CDR2 ANQGSEA. The CDR3 runs 12 residues. V lost 4 bases to trimming and J lost 4 bases, with 10 bases between them. This chain's CDR3 is CSVGGGIYGYTF. In DNA form, the CDR3 reads TGCAGCGTTGGTGGCGGGATCTATGGCTACACCTTC.

This chain connects TRBV19 to TRBJ2-2; D uncertain. The length of the CDR3 is 15 residues. The germline V and J ends were trimmed by 3 bases and 1 base, with 9 bases remaining between them. CDR1 LNHDA and CDR2 SQIVND come from the germline V gene (reference sequence). The DNA for the CDR3 is TGTGCCAGTAGTATCAGTCTAGTGAACACCGGGGAGCTGTTTTTT. Residues: CASSISLVNTGELFF.

The J gene is TRBJ1-4, the V gene TRBV4-1; tentative D call: TRBD1 (6 bases). CDR3 size: 18 residues. The V end was cut by 0 bases, the J end by 0 bases, with 14 bases between. Germline CDR1 is MGHRA and CDR2 is YSYEKL. DNA of the CDR3: TGCGCCAGCAGCCAAGACGGGGTAGGGGGTGCAACTAATGAAAAACTGTTTTTT. Translated, it gives CASSQDGVGGATNEKLFF.

The rearrangement joins TRBV19 to TRBJ2-7, with a tentative D call TRBD1 (5 bases). The V end lost 6 bases, the J end lost 3 bases, and 6 bases lay between the germline ends. CDR3 size: 11 residues. Germline values: CDR1 LNHDA, CDR2 SQIVND (reference sequence). This CDR3 is CASSDSYEQYF. The DNA of the CDR3 is TGTGCCAGTAGCGACAGCTACGAGCAGTACTTC.